This T cell receptor (beta chain) is drawn from a study of T cell changes during pregnancy in multiple sclerosis (dated by TCRdb to the late 2010s). A note on the overall study: In women with multiple sclerosis, the researchers looked at how the T cell repertoire shifted as pregnancy progressed.

Deletion took 3 bases off V and 5 bases off J, with a span of 12 bases between the germline ends. From a lookup of the germline V gene, CDR1 and CDR2 are ENHRY and SYGVKD. From cysteine to phenylalanine, the CDR3 is 14 amino acids long. CDR3 DNA is the only sequence kept; it has 42 bases, read in frame from the first base. Library generation was performed with the immunoSEQ multiplex PCR assay. TCRdb's version of the immuneACCESS table is confined to in-frame rearrangements and falls short of the full clone set. An unresolved V gene accounts for under half of the shortfall where checked; the remainder is of unknown origin. The sample table contains about 40,000 clones; only one count was recorded for 90% to 95% of them. The ten largest account for approximately 0.35% of the sample. Remarks on this clone: Its specific antigen is unknown. Base qualities were left out, and no much larger clone turns up one base away.

The chain employs TRBV10-3 and TRBJ2-3; the D gene is perhaps TRBD1, from 5 matching bases. The sequencing here drew on CD4+ T cells from peripheral blood mononuclear cells, taken after pregnancy. This clonotype was obtained from a female donor with multiple sclerosis, enrolled in a pregnancy study. The sequenced DNA is TGTGCCATCAGTGAACCCGACAGATTAGATACGCAGTATTTT. Its translation is CAISEPDRLDTQYF.